These 8 T cell receptor beta chains share one sample of origin, sequenced in a study of cytomegalovirus exposure and HLA in healthy donors. The PCR used 60 Vbeta and 13 Jbeta primers. Data came from immunoSEQ multiplex PCR; TCRdb stores just in-frame clones and leaves some out. The sample shows about 120,000 clones, around 84% of them seen only once. Sequenced sample: PBMCs. The receptors here all came from a woman in her 30s in good health and CMV-seronegative.

The V and J genes are TRBV6-5 and TRBJ1-2; D uncertain. V was cut by 2 bases and J by 3 bases, with 10 bases left in between. Germline V gene data show CDR1 as MNHEY and CDR2 as SVGAGI. This CDR3 has 14 amino acids. The CDR3 nucleotides are TGTGCCAGCAGTTACAGCGGAGTTCACTATGGCTACACCTTC. The encoded protein is CASSYSGVHYGYTF.

The chain has TRBV5-1 and TRBJ2-6; D ambiguous. V shed 2 bases and J shed 2 bases, with 8 bases lying between them. This CDR3 region has 15 residues. Germline CDR1 SGHRS, CDR2 YFSETQ. The CDR3 DNA reads as TGCGCCAGCAGCTTACACAGCCCTGGGGCCAACGTCCTGACTTTC. It specifies CASSLHSPGANVLTF.

The CDR3 bases are TGTGCCAGCTCATCCGGGAGCCAAGAGACCCAGTACTTC. This codes for CASSSGSQETQYF. This sequence joins TRBV18 and TRBJ2-5; D may be TRBD2 (6 bases). CDR1 and CDR2 (germline): KGHSH, LQKENI. Trimming shortened V by 5 bases and J by 1 base, and 8 bases separated the two germline ends. CDR3 length: 13 residues.

This clone was counted between two and nine times. The CDR3 reads CASSGRQGDTEAFF. CDR3 nucleotide sequence: TGTGCCAGCAGCGGGAGACAGGGTGACACTGAAGCTTTCTTT. The V and J genes are TRBV9 and TRBJ1-1; TRBD1 matches at 7 bases. The V gene end was trimmed by 3 bases and the J gene end by 3 bases; junction bases not matched to a gene: 5. CDR3 length: 14 residues. CDR1 SGDLS and CDR2 YYNGEE come from the germline V gene.

The V call is TRBV7-8, the J call TRBJ2-7; D remains ambiguous. In germline, CDR1 is SGHVS, CDR2 FQNEAQ. This CDR3 contains 16 residues. The V gene lost 8 bases and the J gene lost 2 bases, with 22 bases spanning the gap. CDR3 coding DNA: TGTGCCAGCTTACCAACCCCAGCGATCGGAACCTACGAGCAGTACTTC. This translates into CASLPTPAIGTYEQYF.

The chain joins TRBV6-1 to TRBJ2-3; D call uncertain. Germline lookup yields CDR1 MNHNS and CDR2 SASEGT. CDR3 size: 13 residues. Between the trimmed V and J ends, which lost 1 base and 5 bases, there was a span of 7 bases. The CDR3 DNA sequence: TGTGCCAGCAGTGAAGACGAGCTAGATACGCAGTATTTT. It encodes CASSEDELDTQYF.

The rearrangement uses TRBV4-3 and TRBJ2-3; 9 bases agree with TRBD2. Germline V CDR1 and CDR2: LGHNA, YSLEER. Trimming at V came to 2 bases and at J to 3 bases, leaving 6 bases not matched to a gene. This CDR3 contains 16 residues. CDR3 nucleotide sequence: TGCGCCAGCAGCCAAAGGGCGGGGGGGCGAACAGATACGCAGTATTTT. Encoded protein: CASSQRAGGRTDTQYF.

The chain carries TRBV2 and TRBJ2-7; tentatively, D is TRBD1 (6 bases). The germline CDR1 and CDR2 sequences are SNHLY and FYNNEI. The CDR3 is 15 amino acids. Trimming left V 3 bases short and J 0 bases short, with 12 bases between. The CDR3 region has the DNA TGTGCCAGCAGTGATAGTCCAGGGGACTCCTACGAGCAGTACTTC. Protein: CASSDSPGDSYEQYF.